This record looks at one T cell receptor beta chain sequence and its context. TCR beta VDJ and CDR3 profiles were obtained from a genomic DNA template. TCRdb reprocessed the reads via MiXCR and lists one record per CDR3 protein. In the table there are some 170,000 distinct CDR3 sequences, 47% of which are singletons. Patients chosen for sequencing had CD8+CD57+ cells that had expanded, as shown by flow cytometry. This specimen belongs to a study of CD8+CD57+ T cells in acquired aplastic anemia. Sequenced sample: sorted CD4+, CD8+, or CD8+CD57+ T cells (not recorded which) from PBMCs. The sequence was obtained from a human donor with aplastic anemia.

DNA for the CDR3: TGTGCCAGCAGCTTAGCGTCTACAGGGTATAGCAATCAGCCCCAGCATTTT. Residues: CASSLASTGYSNQPQHF. The chain couples TRBV7-4 to TRBJ1-5; a possible D gene is TRBD1 (6 bases). CDR3 length equals 17 residues. The germline V gene encodes CDR1 SGHVT and CDR2 SQSDAQ. V lost 0 bases and J lost 0, with 12 bases in between. The variable domain in full, with the rest retrieved from reference TRBV7-4 and TRBJ1-5, is GAGVSQSPRYKVAKRGRDVALRCDSISGHVTLYWYRQTLGQGSEVLTYSQSDAQRDKSGRPSGRFSAERPERSVSTLKIQRTEQGDSAVYLCASSLASTGYSNQPQHFGDGTRLSIL.